Below are 10 T cell receptor beta chains sequenced from a single sample in a study of cytomegalovirus exposure and HLA in healthy donors. Amplification used 60 Vbeta primers and 13 Jbeta primers. Clones were read by immunoSEQ multiplex PCR, and TCRdb kept only the in-frame ones, dropping some. The sample shows roughly 190,000 clones, about 83% of them seen only once. The sequencing input was PBMCs. The receptors were sampled from a woman in her forties or fifties in good health and CMV-seropositive.

The V call is TRBV30, the J call TRBJ2-1; 8 bases agree with TRBD2. This CDR3 has 15 amino acids. Germline lookup yields CDR1 GTSNPN and CDR2 SVGIG (reference sequence). V dropped 5 bases and J dropped 4; count of bases not matched to a gene: 10. The CDR3, as DNA: TGTGCCTGGGTAGACGGGGGGGCCGGGTACAATGAGCAGTTCTTC. Encoded protein: CAWVDGGAGYNEQFF.

Concerning this clone: At one of its ends the junction is not consistent with the germline gene, which may arise from a read error. CDR3 loop: CASSLGLAGLGKTF. CDR3 nucleotide sequence: TGTGCCAGTAGTCTAGGACTAGCGGGTCTCGGCAAGACCTTC. The rearrangement links TRBV19 to TRBJ2-7; 11 bases match TRBD2. Germline V gives CDR1 LNHDA, CDR2 SQIVND (reference sequence). CDR3 length equals 14 residues. Full variable domain (remainder filled in from reference TRBV19 and TRBJ2-7): DGGITQSPKYLFRKEGQNVTLSCEQNLNHDAMYWYRQDPGQGLRLIYYSQIVNDFQKGDIAEGYSVSREKKESFPLTVTSAQKNPTAFYLCASSLGLAGLGKTFGPGTRLTVT.

This sequence joins TRBV10-3 and TRBJ2-5, with 10 bases identical to TRBD1. The germline gives CDR1 ENHRY, CDR2 SYGVKD. The CDR3 extends over 15 amino acids. J was trimmed by 1 base and V by 5 bases; bases with no gene match: 4. The CDR3 coding sequence is TGTGCCATCAGTCCCCGGACAGGGGGCCAAGAGACCCAGTACTTC. Translating it yields CAISPRTGGQETQYF.

J is TRBJ1-5 and V is TRBV27; TRBD1 might be the D (5 bases). Germline V CDR1 and CDR2: MNHEY, SMNVEV (reference sequence). The germline V and J ends were trimmed by 5 bases and 6 bases, with 23 bases remaining between them. The CDR3 extends over 17 amino acids. CDR3 DNA sequence: TGTGCCAGCAGTCCCTGGAGGGGCGCGATATTCGGTCAGCCCCAGCATTTT. It specifies CASSPWRGAIFGQPQHF.

The chain couples TRBV7-9 to TRBJ2-6; TRBD1 aligns across 7 bases. The ends lost 1 base at V and 1 base at J; junction bases unmatched: 1. The CDR3 consists of 16 residues. Per germline, CDR1 SEHNR and CDR2 FQNEAQ (reference sequence). CDR3 sequence (DNA): TGTGCCAGCAGCTTAGAGACAGGGTCTGGGGCCAACGTCCTGACTTTC. Amino acid sequence: CASSLETGSGANVLTF.

The V and J genes are TRBV7-7 and TRBJ2-3; 8 nucleotides line up with TRBD2. The CDR3 runs 13 residues. The germline gives CDR1 SSHAT, CDR2 FNYEAQ (reference sequence). Trimming cost V 4 bases and J 6 bases; bases outside gene matches: 3. Here the CDR3 reads CASSSERGDTQYF. CDR3 nucleotides: TGTGCCAGCAGCTCAGAGCGGGGGGATACGCAGTATTTT.

The chain is built from TRBV19 and TRBJ2-7, with TRBD1 as a possible D gene (7 bases). The V end was cut by 3 bases, the J end by 3 bases, with 12 bases between. The CDR3 contains 14 residues. Looked up from germline, CDR1 is LNHDA and CDR2 is SQIVND (reference sequence). The CDR3 region is CASSIAGQLYEQYF. The CDR3 DNA follows: TGTGCCAGTAGTATTGCGGGACAGCTCTACGAGCAGTACTTC.

This clone was seen more than once but under ten times. The chain recombines TRBV2 with TRBJ1-6; no firm D call. CDR3 size: 12 residues. Germline CDR1 is SNHLY and CDR2 is FYNNEI. Trimming shortened V by 3 bases and J by 7 bases, and 4 bases separated the two germline ends. Written as DNA, the CDR3 is TGTGCCAGCAGTGAGAGAAATTCACCCCTCCACTTT. This translates into CASSERNSPLHF.

The gene calls are TRBV5-6 and TRBJ2-4; 10 nucleotides match TRBD1. The CDR3 length is 15 residues. V trimming: 4 bases; J trimming: 10 bases; junction bases outside the gene matches: 11. CDR1 is SGHDT and CDR2 is YYEEEE in the germline V gene. Here the CDR3 reads CASSRDRGQIRIQYF. The CDR3 DNA follows: TGTGCCAGCAGCCGGGACAGGGGACAGATCCGGATTCAGTACTTC.

This chain uses TRBV28 with TRBJ2-7; possible D gene TRBD2, 5 bases. V lost 3 bases and J lost 7, with 16 bases in between. The CDR3 loop spans 14 amino acids. CDR1 is MDHEN and CDR2 is SYDVKM in the germline V gene. DNA of the CDR3: TGTGCCAGCAGTTTCGGGGTCCCTCCTGGGGAGCAGTACTTC. This encodes CASSFGVPPGEQYF.